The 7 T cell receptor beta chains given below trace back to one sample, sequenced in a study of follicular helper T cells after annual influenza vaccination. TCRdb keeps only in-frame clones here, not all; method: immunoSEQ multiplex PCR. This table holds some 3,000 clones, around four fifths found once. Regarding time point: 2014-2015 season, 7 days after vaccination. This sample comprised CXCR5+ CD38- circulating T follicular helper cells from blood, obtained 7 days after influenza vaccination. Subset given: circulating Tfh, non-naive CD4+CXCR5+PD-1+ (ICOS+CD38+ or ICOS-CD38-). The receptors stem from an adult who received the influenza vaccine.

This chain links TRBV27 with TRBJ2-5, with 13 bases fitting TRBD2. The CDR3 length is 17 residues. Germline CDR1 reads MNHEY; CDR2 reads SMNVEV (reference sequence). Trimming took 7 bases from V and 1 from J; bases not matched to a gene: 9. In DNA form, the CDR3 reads TGTGCCAGCATCAAAAGAGGACTAGCGGGGGCCCAAGAGACCCAGTACTTC. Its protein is CASIKRGLAGAQETQYF.

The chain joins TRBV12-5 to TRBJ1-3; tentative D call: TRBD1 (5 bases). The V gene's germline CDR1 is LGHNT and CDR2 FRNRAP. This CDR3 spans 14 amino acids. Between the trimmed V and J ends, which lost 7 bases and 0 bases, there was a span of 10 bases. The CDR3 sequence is CASAPGYSGNTIYF. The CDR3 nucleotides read TGTGCTAGTGCTCCAGGGTACTCTGGAAACACCATATATTTT.

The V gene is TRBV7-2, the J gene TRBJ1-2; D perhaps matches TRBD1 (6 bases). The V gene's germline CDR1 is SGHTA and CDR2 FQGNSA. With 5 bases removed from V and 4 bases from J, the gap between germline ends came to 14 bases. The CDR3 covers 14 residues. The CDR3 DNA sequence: TGTGCCAGCAGCGCACAGGGTCCGGGCTATGGCTACACCTTC. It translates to CASSAQGPGYGYTF.

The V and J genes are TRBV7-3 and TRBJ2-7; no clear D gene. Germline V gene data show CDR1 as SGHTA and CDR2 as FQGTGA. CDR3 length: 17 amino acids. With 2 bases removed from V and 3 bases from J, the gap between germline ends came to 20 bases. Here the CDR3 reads CASSLANRARLCYEQYF. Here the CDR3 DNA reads TGTGCCAGCAGCTTAGCCAACAGAGCTCGCCTATGCTACGAGCAGTACTTC.

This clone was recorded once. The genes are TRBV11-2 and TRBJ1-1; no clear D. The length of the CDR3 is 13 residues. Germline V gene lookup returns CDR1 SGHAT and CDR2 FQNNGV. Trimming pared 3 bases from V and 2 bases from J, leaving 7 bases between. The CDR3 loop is CASSFQVNTEAFF. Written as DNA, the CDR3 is TGTGCCAGCAGCTTCCAGGTAAACACTGAAGCTTTCTTT.

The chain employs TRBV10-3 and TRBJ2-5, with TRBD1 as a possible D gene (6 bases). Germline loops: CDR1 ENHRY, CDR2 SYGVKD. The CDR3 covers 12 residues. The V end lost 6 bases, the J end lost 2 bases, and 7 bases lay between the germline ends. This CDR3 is CAIRDRQETQYF. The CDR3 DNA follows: TGTGCCATCAGGGACAGACAAGAGACCCAGTACTTC.

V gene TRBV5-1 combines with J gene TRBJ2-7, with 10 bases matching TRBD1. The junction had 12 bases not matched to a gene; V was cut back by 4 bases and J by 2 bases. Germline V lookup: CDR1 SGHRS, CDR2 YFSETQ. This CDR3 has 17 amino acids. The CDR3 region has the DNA TGCGCCAGCAGCGCAAACTTCCGGGACAGGGGCCCCTACGAGCAGTACTTC. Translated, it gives CASSANFRDRGPYEQYF.